Following are 29 T cell receptor beta chains from one sample sequenced in a study of T-cell memory formation after mild COVID-19. TCRdb passed the 5' RACE reads through MiXCR, listing each CDR3 protein once. There are 250,000 to 300,000 distinct CDR3 sequences in the sample; 15% to 20% occur only once, and roughly 24% lies in the top ten. Sequencing input: PBMCs or a T cell subset sorted from them (not recorded which). All receptors come from a man aged 18 to 30 who had mild COVID-19 (a few samples of this study predate the infection). Cell type and time point are not known.

This clonotype has a handful of counts. The V gene is TRBV12-3 or TRBV12-4, the J gene TRBJ2-5; 8 nucleotides align to TRBD1. The junction had 5 bases not matched to a gene; V was cut back by 9 bases and J by 5 bases. The CDR3 sequence is 12 residues long. CDR3 sequence reads: CASTRGRETQYF. CDR3 bases: TGTGCCAGTACCAGGGGGCGCGAGACCCAGTACTTC.

V usage is TRBV7-2 and J usage is TRBJ1-5, with TRBD1 as a possible D gene (5 bases). V lost 5 bases, J lost 7 bases, and 12 bases lay in between. The CDR3 is 13 residues long. Germline assignment: CDR1 SGHTA and CDR2 FQGNSA. The CDR3 protein is CASSIGVDQPQHF. The CDR3 DNA is TGTGCCAGCAGCATAGGGGTGGACCAGCCCCAGCATTTT.

This clonotype was observed at least ten times. The chain couples TRBV28 to TRBJ1-4; D remains ambiguous. CDR1 MDHEN and CDR2 SYDVKM come from the germline V gene. V lost 2 bases to trimming and J lost 5 bases, with 3 bases between them. CDR3 length: 12 residues. The CDR3 spells CASSLTNEKLFF. The DNA for the CDR3 is TGTGCCAGCAGTTTAACGAATGAAAAACTGTTTTTT.

Details on this clonotype: A junction end diverges from the germline sequence, so it may reflect a read error. The chain couples TRBV24-1 to TRBJ2-5, with D tentatively TRBD1 or TRBD2 (5 bases each). CDR1 and CDR2 from the germline V gene are KGHDR and SFDVKD. This CDR3 comprises 14 residues. CDR3: CATSDLGLGETQYF. DNA for the CDR3: TGTGCCACCAGTGATTTGGGGTTAGGGGAGACACAGTACTTC.

In this sample, this clonotype turned up a few times. The chain uses TRBV5-5 and TRBJ1-5; 9 positions match TRBD1. There are 16 residues in the CDR3. The ends lost 4 bases at V and 1 base at J; junction bases unmatched: 6. Germline-derived CDR1 and CDR2 are SGHKS and YYEKEE (reference sequence). CDR3 in DNA: TGTGCCAGCAGCGTACAGGGGGCATGGAGCAATCAGCCCCAGCATTTT. As protein: CASSVQGAWSNQPQHF.

This clonotype showed up just a few times. The chain carries TRBV20-1 and TRBJ1-3, with 11 positions matching TRBD1. The germline CDR1 and CDR2 sequences are DFQATT and SNEGSKA (reference sequence). V gave up 1 base and J gave up 4 bases; unmatched junction bases: 6. The CDR3 is 16 residues long. CDR3 amino acids: CSARGWTGGPGNTIYF. The CDR3 DNA is TGCAGTGCTAGAGGCTGGACAGGGGGCCCAGGAAACACCATATATTTT.

In this sample, this clonotype turned up a few times. V is TRBV6-2 or TRBV6-3 and J is TRBJ2-7, with TRBD2 as a possible D gene (7 bases). The CDR3 has 15 residues. Germline CDR1 MNHEY, CDR2 SVGEGT. Trimming left V 5 bases short and J 0 bases short, with 14 bases between. The CDR3 nucleotides read TGTGCCAGCAGTCCTGGGGGGGCGTTCTCCTACGAGCAGTACTTC. Translated, it gives CASSPGGAFSYEQYF.

This clonotype has a handful of counts. This chain's CDR3 is CASSPPPDYNEQFF. Written as DNA, the CDR3 is TGTGCCAGCAGCCCCCCACCGGATTACAATGAGCAGTTCTTC. The gene calls are TRBV4-2 and TRBJ2-1; D unclear. V gave up 4 bases and J gave up 4 bases, with 11 bases separating them. This CDR3 has 14 amino acids. Germline lookup yields CDR1 LGHNA and CDR2 YNFKEQ.

The chain links TRBV4-3 to TRBJ2-1, with TRBD1 matching 9 bases. The V segment lost 6 bases and the J segment 8 bases; nucleotides outside the gene matches: 11. This CDR3 is 15 amino acids long. Germline values: CDR1 LGHNA, CDR2 YSLEER. CDR3 sequence (DNA): TGCGCCAGCAGTCACCGGGACAGGGCCAGAGATGAGCAGTTCTTC. It specifies CASSHRDRARDEQFF.

V usage is TRBV12-3 or TRBV12-4 and J usage is TRBJ2-1; no reliable D call. The CDR3 loop spans 12 amino acids. V lost 5 bases, J lost 7 bases, and 9 bases lay in between. DNA for the CDR3: TGTGCCAGCAGTCACTGGTCGAATGAGCAGTTCTTC. Translating it yields CASSHWSNEQFF.

The chain uses TRBV29-1 and TRBJ1-2; the match to TRBD1 covers 7 bases. This CDR3 has 12 residues. The germline V gene encodes CDR1 SQVTM and CDR2 ANQGSEA. CDR3 in DNA: TGCGGGGGAGGGGGCACCTTCTATGGCTACACCTTC. Its translation: CGGGGTFYGYTF.

This rearrangement joins TRBV6-1 to TRBJ1-1, with TRBD1 identical over 8 bases. Germline CDR1 MNHNS, CDR2 SASEGT. V dropped 5 bases and J dropped 5; count of bases not matched to a gene: 16. This CDR3 spans 17 amino acids. The DNA for the CDR3 is TGTGCCAGCAGTAGTTCCCCAGGGGGCCTGAGAAGTACTGAAGCTTTCTTT. Its translation is CASSSSPGGLRSTEAFF.

This sequence joins TRBV20-1 and TRBJ2-3; 7 positions agree with TRBD2. Trimming removed 0 bases from V and 4 bases from J; junction bases left unmatched: 7. The CDR3 spans 15 residues. Germline loops: CDR1 DFQATT, CDR2 SNEGSKA (reference sequence). This CDR3 reads CSARDPLAVADTQYF. CDR3 bases: TGCAGTGCTAGAGATCCGCTAGCGGTCGCAGATACGCAGTATTTT.

The chain has TRBV5-1 and TRBJ2-3; TRBD2 might be the D (6 bases). Trimming left V 6 bases short and J 5 bases short, with 28 bases between. Germline V lookup: CDR1 SGHRS, CDR2 YFSETQ. CDR3 size: 18 residues. CDR3 amino acids: CASTPGGWRGATQDTQYF. CDR3 nucleotides: TGCGCCAGCACGCCCGGCGGTTGGAGGGGTGCTACACAAGATACGCAGTATTTT.

The chain combines TRBV5-1 with TRBJ2-5; D gene uncertain. This CDR3 is built from 17 residues. The V gene lost 3 bases and the J gene lost 2 bases, with 20 bases spanning the gap. The germline gives CDR1 SGHRS, CDR2 YFSETQ. The CDR3 sequence is CASSSRPAEGYQETQYF. In nucleotides, the CDR3 is TGCGCCAGCAGCTCCCGGCCCGCGGAAGGATATCAAGAGACCCAGTACTTC.

The chain combines TRBV5-5 with TRBJ2-5; a possible D gene is TRBD2 (7 bases). The CDR3 loop spans 15 amino acids. Trimming took off 4 bases at V and 2 bases at J, with 15 bases between the two ends. The germline CDR1 and CDR2 sequences are SGHKS and YYEKEE (reference sequence). CDR3 residues: CASSPGGLGQETQYF. The CDR3 DNA reads TGTGCCAGCAGCCCCGGGGGGCTGGGTCAAGAGACCCAGTACTTC. Based on the CDR3 plus reference TRBV5-5 and TRBJ2-5, the full variable domain is DAGVTQSPTHLIKTRGQQVTLRCSPISGHKSVSWYQQVLGQGPQFIFQYYEKEERGRGNFPDRFSARQFPNYSSELNVNALLLGDSALYLCASSPGGLGQETQYFGPGTRLLVL.

The chain employs TRBV6-2 or TRBV6-3 and TRBJ2-5; possible D gene TRBD1, 6 bases. This CDR3 has 13 residues. CDR1 MNHEY and CDR2 SVGEGT come from the germline V gene. V was clipped by 7 bases and J by 4 bases, with 13 bases between them. The CDR3 region is CASTNRQAETQYF. The CDR3 region has the DNA TGTGCCAGCACCAACCGACAGGCAGAGACCCAGTACTTC.

In its sample, this clonotype was seen a few times. This chain links TRBV14 with TRBJ2-3; the match to TRBD1 covers 8 bases. The germline V gene encodes CDR1 SGHDN and CDR2 FVKESK. The V segment lost 2 bases and the J segment 2 bases; nucleotides outside the gene matches: 6. This CDR3 contains 16 residues. The DNA of the CDR3 is TGTGCCAGCAGCCAACAGACAGGGGCCCCCACAGATACGCAGTATTTT. Protein: CASSQQTGAPTDTQYF.

The CDR3 sequence: CASSYQGPGELFF. In nucleotides, the CDR3 is TGTGCCAGCAGTTACCAGGGCCCCGGGGAGCTGTTTTTT. The gene calls are TRBV6-5 and TRBJ2-2; D is possibly TRBD1 (5 bases). The CDR3 runs to 13 residues. Germline V gene lookup returns CDR1 MNHEY and CDR2 SVGAGI. The V end was cut by 2 bases, the J end by 6 bases, with 7 bases between.

This clonotype has more than one count but fewer than ten. The gene calls are TRBV20-1 and TRBJ2-3; TRBD2 is a possible D gene (5 bases). CDR3 length equals 15 residues. Deletions cut 0 bases from V and 3 bases from J, with 13 bases between. CDR1 DFQATT and CDR2 SNEGSKA come from the germline V gene (reference sequence). The CDR3 sequence is CSARDRRGKTDTQYF. CDR3 sequence (DNA): TGCAGTGCTAGAGATAGACGGGGTAAAACAGATACGCAGTATTTT.

This clonotype came up a few times. The chain carries TRBV3-1 and TRBJ2-4; no clear D gene. Looked up from germline, CDR1 is LGHDT and CDR2 is YNNKEL (reference sequence). V gave up 3 bases and J gave up 7 bases, with 7 bases separating them. CDR3 length equals 12 residues. CDR3 sequence (DNA): TGTGCCAGCAGCCATTCAGCGAACATTCAGTACTTC. Its protein is CASSHSANIQYF.

This sequence joins TRBV12-3 or TRBV12-4 and TRBJ2-7, with TRBD1 matching over 7 bases. CDR3 length: 12 residues. J was trimmed by 4 bases and V by 6 bases; bases with no gene match: 3. The CDR3 DNA sequence: TGTGCCAGCAGCCAACAGGGGTACGAGCAGTACGTC. Translation: CASSQQGYEQYV.

This clonotype was found a few times. This chain connects TRBV6-1 to TRBJ2-7; TRBD1 matches 9 bases. The CDR3 has 13 residues. With 6 bases clipped from V and 5 bases from J, the junction kept 5 bases outside the gene matches. Looked up from germline, CDR1 is MNHNS and CDR2 is SASEGT. This chain's CDR3 is CASSRDRDHEQYV. In DNA, the CDR3 is TGTGCCAGCAGCCGGGACAGGGACCACGAGCAGTACGTC.

This clonotype was counted between two and nine times. The rearrangement joins TRBV20-1 to TRBJ1-1; possibly TRBD1 for D (5 bases). V was cut by 5 bases and J by 3 bases, with 16 bases left in between. The CDR3 spans 14 residues. Germline CDR1 DFQATT, CDR2 SNEGSKA (reference sequence). This chain's CDR3 is CSAVNLGGDTEAFF. CDR3 nucleotides: TGCAGTGCTGTCAACCTTGGGGGAGACACTGAAGCTTTCTTT.

V usage is TRBV5-1 and J usage is TRBJ2-5, with 9 bases lining up with TRBD2. The germline V gene has CDR1 SGHRS and CDR2 YFSETQ. The length of the CDR3 is 14 residues. Trimming cost V 10 bases and J 4 bases; bases outside gene matches: 11. In DNA, the CDR3 is TGCGCCTGCGGACCGGGAGCGGGGGGAGAGACCCAGTACTTC. Protein: CACGPGAGGETQYF.

This clonotype was counted only a few times. The V and J genes are TRBV6-2 or TRBV6-3 and TRBJ2-7; D call uncertain. V lost 2 bases to trimming and J lost 6 bases, with 5 bases between them. The germline V gene has CDR1 MNHEY and CDR2 SVGEGT. CDR3 length: 11 residues. The DNA of the CDR3 is TGTGCCAGCAGTTACGGGGTCGAGCAGTACTTC. Protein: CASSYGVEQYF.

There are many counts of this clonotype. V is TRBV7-2 and J is TRBJ2-1; 7 bases agree with TRBD2. Germline CDR1 SGHTA, CDR2 FQGNSA. This CDR3 is built from 16 residues. The ends lost 5 bases at V and 5 bases at J; junction bases unmatched: 12. The CDR3 bases are TGTGCCAGCAGCCTGGGGGGGACTCCCCTTAACAATGAGCAGTTCTTC. Protein: CASSLGGTPLNNEQFF.

This clonotype has a handful of counts. The chain carries TRBV3-1 and TRBJ2-1; 10 bases match TRBD2. Germline V gives CDR1 LGHDT, CDR2 YNNKEL (reference sequence). There are 14 residues in the CDR3. Trimming removed 8 bases from V and 6 bases from J; junction bases left unmatched: 7. This CDR3 reads CASAPAGGINEQFF. The DNA for the CDR3 is TGTGCCAGCGCGCCAGCGGGGGGGATCAATGAGCAGTTCTTC.

The table lists this clonotype with a few counts. The rearrangement links TRBV4-3 to TRBJ2-1, with 8 bases matching TRBD1. The CDR3 has 15 residues. In germline, CDR1 is LGHNA, CDR2 YSLEER. The V gene end was trimmed by 2 bases and the J gene end by 10 bases; junction bases not matched to a gene: 10. The CDR3 here is CASSQQDREREEQFF. CDR3 in DNA: TGCGCCAGCAGCCAACAGGACAGGGAACGGGAAGAGCAGTTCTTC.